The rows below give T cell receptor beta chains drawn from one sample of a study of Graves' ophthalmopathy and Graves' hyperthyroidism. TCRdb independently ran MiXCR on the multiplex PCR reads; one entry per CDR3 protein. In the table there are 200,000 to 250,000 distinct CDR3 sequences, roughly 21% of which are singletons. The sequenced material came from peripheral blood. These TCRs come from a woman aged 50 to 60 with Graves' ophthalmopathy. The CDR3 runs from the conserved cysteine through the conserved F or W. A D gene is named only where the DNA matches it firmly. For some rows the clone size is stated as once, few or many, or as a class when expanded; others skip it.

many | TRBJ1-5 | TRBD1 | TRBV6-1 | TGTGCCAGCACACTAGGGACAGGGGTTGGCAATCAGCCCCAGCATTTT | CASTLGTGVGNQPQHF
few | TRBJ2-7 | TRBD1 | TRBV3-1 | TGTGCCAGCAGCCAAGATCGAAGGAGACAGGGGGCCACTTACGAGCAGTACTTC | CASSQDRRRQGATYEQYF
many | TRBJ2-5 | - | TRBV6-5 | TGTGCCAGCACCTCTACTAGGGGGGGAGAGACCCAGTACTTC | CASTSTRGGETQYF
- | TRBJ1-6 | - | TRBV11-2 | TGTGCCAGCAGCGTAGCCGTGATAGGATCACCCCTCCACTTT | CASSVAVIGSPLHF
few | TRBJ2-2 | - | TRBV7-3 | TGTGCCAGCAACCCAAGGGGTAGCGGGAACACCGGGGAGCTGTTTTTT | CASNPRGSGNTGELFF
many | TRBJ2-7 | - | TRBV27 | TGTGCCAGCAGTTTATCGCAGGGGAGCTCCTACGAGCAGTACTTC | CASSLSQGSSYEQYF
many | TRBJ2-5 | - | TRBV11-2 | TGTGCCAGCAGCTCCGGGGAGACCCAGTACTTC | CASSSGETQYF
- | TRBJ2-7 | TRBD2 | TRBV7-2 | TGTGCCAGCAGCTCCGGGACTACCTACGAGCAGTACTTC | CASSSGTTYEQYF
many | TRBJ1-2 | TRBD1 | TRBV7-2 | TGTGCCAGCAGCTTAGGCTGGACAGGGGCGAGAAAAGGCTACACCTTC | CASSLGWTGARKGYTF
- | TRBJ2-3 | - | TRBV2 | TGTGCCAGCAGTGAAAGGACTACAGATACGCAGTATTTT | CASSERTTDTQYF
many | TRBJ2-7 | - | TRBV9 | TGTGCCAGCAGCCCCCGGATGAGCCTCGAGCAGTACTTC | CASSPRMSLEQYF
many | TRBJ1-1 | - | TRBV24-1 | TGTGCCACCAGTGTCGGAGGGGCGAACACTGAAGCTTTCTTT | CATSVGGANTEAFF
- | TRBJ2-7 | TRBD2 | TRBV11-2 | TGTGCCAGCAGCCTCCTTAGCGGGGGGTCCTACGAGCAGTACTTC | CASSLLSGGSYEQYF
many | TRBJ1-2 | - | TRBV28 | TGTGCCAGCAGTTTATTTTATGGCTACACCTTC | CASSLFYGYTF
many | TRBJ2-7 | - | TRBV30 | TGTGCCTGGAGCAGGACTTACTACGAGCAGTACTTC | CAWSRTYYEQYF
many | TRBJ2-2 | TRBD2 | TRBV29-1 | TGCAGGTTCGGGAGGCGCGTCGGGGAGCTGTTTTTT | CRFGRRVGELFF
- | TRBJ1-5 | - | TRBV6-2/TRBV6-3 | TGTGCCAGCAGTTACTCGGGGCAGGGAACCCGTATTGGCAATCAGCCCCAGCATTTT | CASSYSGQGTRIGNQPQHF